A selection of T cell receptor beta chains follows, all from one sample in a study of CD8+ T cells in alopecia areata. Assay: immunoSEQ multiplex PCR; the TCRdb copy retains only in-frame clones and omits some. The data hold approximately 180,000 clones, with 58% observed a single time. Here the sequenced sample was CD4+ T cells sorted from blood, taken at roughly week 58, from a patient treated with tofacitinib. The source of these receptors is a human donor with alopecia areata. CDR3s include the opening cysteine and the closing phenylalanine or tryptophan. Size values are once, few and many counts, or a class for expanded clones, and some rows have none.

clone_size v_call cdr3_aa
. TRBV10-2 CASSEAGGRETQYF
. TRBV4-1 CASSQGTRTEQYF
few TRBV5-1 CASSPGAGETQYF
. TRBV6-1 CASSETTGRWDEQYF
few TRBV2 CASSADRPNYGYTF
few TRBV29-1 CSVGGYEQYF
few TRBV10-3 CAIARVSETQYF
few TRBV7-9 CASNLGTNTGELFF
once TRBV7-2 CASSLWNEQFF
few TRBV30 CAWSTDGPSGTQYF
. TRBV7-9 CASTDQGRNTEAFF
. TRBV7-9 CASSLDRGSSPLHF
. TRBV4-1 CASSLPAYEQYF
. TRBV6-1 CASSENSPLHF
. TRBV30 CAWSGGGPTDTQYF
few TRBV7-2 CASRGGRNSYEQYF
. TRBV30 CAWSYGQYGYTF
. TRBV23-1 CALSRRQPQHF
. TRBV27 CASSTRPQEGNEQFF
once TRBV30 CAWSARRPFNYGYTF